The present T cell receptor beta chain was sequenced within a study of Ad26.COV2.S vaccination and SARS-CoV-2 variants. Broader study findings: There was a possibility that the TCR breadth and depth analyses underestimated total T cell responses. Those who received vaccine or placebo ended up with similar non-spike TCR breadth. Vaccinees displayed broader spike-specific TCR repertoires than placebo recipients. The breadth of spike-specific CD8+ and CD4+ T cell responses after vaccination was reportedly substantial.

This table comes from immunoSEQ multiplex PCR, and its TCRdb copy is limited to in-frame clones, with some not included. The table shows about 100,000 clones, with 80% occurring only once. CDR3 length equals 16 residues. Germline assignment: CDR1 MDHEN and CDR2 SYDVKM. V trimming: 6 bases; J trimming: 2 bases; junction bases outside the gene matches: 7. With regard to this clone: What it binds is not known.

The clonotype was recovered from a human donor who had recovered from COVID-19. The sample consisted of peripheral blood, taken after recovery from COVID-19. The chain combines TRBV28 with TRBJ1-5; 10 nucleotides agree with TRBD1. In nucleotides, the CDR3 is TGTGCCAGCAGCCCTCAGACAGGGGGCGGCAATCAGCCCCAGCATTTT. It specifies CASSPQTGGGNQPQHF.